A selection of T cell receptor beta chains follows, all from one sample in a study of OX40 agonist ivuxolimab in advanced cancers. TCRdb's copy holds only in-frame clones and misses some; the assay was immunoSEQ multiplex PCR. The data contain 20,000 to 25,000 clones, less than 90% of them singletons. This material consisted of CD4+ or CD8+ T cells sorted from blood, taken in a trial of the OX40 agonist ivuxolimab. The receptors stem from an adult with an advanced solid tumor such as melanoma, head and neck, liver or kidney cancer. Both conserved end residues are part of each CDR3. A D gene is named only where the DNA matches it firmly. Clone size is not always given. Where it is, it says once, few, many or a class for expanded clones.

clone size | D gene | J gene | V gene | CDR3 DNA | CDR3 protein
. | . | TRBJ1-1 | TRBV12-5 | TGTGCTGCCCGAGGGGGCACTGAAGCTTTCTTT | CAARGGTEAFF
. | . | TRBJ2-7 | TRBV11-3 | TGTGCCAGCAGCCCGACTGCGGGGCGCGGTGAGCAGTACTTC | CASSPTAGRGEQYF
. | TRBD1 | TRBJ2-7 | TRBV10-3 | TGTGCCATCAGACCCGGGACAGGGGCCTACGAGCAGTACTTC | CAIRPGTGAYEQYF
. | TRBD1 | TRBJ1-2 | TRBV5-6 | TGTGCCAGCAGCTGGTACAGGGGGCAGGGTGGCTACACCTTC | CASSWYRGQGGYTF
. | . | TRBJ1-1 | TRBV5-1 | TGCGCCAGCAGCTTGGATTGGTCCGTAAGCACTGAAGCTTTCTTT | CASSLDWSVSTEAFF
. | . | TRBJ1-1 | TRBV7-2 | TGTGCCAGCAGCTTAGGACGCGGGGAAGCTTTCTTT | CASSLGRGEAFF
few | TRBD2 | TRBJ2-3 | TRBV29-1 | TGCCACTCCGGGGGGAAGGGCCCAGATACGCAGTATTTT | CHSGGKGPDTQYF
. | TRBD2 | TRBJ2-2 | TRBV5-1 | TGCGCCAGCAGCCCAGGACTAGCGGGGGACACCGGGGAGCTGTTTTTT | CASSPGLAGDTGELFF
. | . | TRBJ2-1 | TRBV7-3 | TGTGCCAGCAGCTTAGCATCGGGGCATGAGCAGTTCTTC | CASSLASGHEQFF
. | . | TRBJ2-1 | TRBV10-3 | TGTGCCATCAGTGAGTCCCGGGGGAAAGACAATGAGCAGTTCTTC | CAISESRGKDNEQFF